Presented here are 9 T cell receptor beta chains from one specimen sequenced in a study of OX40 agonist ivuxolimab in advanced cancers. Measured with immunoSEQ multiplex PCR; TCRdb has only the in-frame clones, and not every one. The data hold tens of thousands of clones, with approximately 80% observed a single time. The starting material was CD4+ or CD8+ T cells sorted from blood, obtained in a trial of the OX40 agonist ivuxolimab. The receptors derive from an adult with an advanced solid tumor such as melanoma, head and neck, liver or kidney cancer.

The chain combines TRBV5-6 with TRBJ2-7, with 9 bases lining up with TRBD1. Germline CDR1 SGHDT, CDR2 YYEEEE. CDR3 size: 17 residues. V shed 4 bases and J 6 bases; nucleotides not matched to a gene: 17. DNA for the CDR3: TGTGCCAGCAGCCCCATAGCGCAAGAAGGACAGGGGAGCGAGCAGTACTTC. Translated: CASSPIAQEGQGSEQYF.

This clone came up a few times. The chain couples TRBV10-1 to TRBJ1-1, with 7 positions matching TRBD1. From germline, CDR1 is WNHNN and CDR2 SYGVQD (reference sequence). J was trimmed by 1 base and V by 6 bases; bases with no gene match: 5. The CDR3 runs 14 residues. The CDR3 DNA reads TGCGCCAGCAGCCTGGGACAGCCGAACACTGAAGCTTTCTTT. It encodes CASSLGQPNTEAFF.

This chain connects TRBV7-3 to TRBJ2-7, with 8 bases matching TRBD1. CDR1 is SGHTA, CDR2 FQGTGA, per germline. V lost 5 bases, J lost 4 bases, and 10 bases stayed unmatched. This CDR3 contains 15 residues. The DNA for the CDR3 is TGTGCCAGCAGCCTCACGGGACAGGCTGGGTACGAGCAGTACTTC. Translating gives CASSLTGQAGYEQYF.

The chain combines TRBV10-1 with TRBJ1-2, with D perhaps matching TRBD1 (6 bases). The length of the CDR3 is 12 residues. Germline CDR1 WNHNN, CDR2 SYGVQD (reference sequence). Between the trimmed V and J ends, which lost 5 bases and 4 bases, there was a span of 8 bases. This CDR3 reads CASSTGPYGYTF. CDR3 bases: TGCGCCAGCAGTACAGGGCCCTATGGCTACACCTTC.

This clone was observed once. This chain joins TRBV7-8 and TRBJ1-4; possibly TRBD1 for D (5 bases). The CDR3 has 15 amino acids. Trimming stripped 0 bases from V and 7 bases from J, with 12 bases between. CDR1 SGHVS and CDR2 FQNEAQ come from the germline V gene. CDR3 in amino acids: CASSLAGERGEKLFF. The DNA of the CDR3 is TGTGCCAGCAGCTTAGCGGGGGAGAGGGGTGAAAAACTGTTTTTT. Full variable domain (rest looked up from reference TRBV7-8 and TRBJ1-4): GAGVSQSPRYKVAKRGQDVALRCDPISGHVSLFWYQQALGQGPEFLTYFQNEAQLDKSGLPSDRFFAERPEGSVSTLKIQRTQQEDSAVYLCASSLAGERGEKLFFGSGTQLSVL.

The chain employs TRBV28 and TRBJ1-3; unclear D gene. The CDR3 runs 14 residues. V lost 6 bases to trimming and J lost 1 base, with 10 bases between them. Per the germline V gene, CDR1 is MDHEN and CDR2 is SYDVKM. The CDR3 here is CASRPSGSGNTIYF. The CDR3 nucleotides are TGTGCCAGCAGACCCAGCGGGTCTGGAAACACCATATATTTT.

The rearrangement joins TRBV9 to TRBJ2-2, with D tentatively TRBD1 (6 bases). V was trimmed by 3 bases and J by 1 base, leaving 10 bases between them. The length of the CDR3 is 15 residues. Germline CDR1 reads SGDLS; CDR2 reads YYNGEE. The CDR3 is CASSDRVRNTGELFF. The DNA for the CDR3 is TGTGCCAGCAGCGACAGGGTTAGGAACACCGGGGAGCTGTTTTTT.

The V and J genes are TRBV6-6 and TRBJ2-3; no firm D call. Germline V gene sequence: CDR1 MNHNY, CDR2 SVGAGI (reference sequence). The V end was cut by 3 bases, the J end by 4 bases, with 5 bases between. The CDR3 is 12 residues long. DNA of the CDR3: TGTGCCAGCAGTTATAGGCCAGATACGCAGTATTTT. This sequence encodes CASSYRPDTQYF.

The DNA of the CDR3 is TGTGCCAGCAGCTTAGAGCCCACCCTCTCTGGAAACACCATATATTTT. The encoded protein is CASSLEPTLSGNTIYF. This chain links TRBV7-9 with TRBJ1-3; no definite D call. V was shortened by 1 base and J by 0 bases, with 10 bases between the two germline ends. The CDR3 is 16 residues long. CDR1 and CDR2 from the germline V gene are SEHNR and FQNEAQ (reference sequence).